These 7 T cell receptor beta chains were all obtained from the same sample, sequenced in a study of cytomegalovirus exposure and HLA in healthy donors. Method: immunoSEQ multiplex PCR; TCRdb's copy keeps in-frame clones and lacks some. Of about 330,000 clones listed, about nine tenths are singletons. Sequencing input: PBMCs. Every receptor here comes from a young woman in good health and CMV-seropositive.

The genes are TRBV10-2 and TRBJ1-1; D ambiguous. V lost 6 bases and J 5 bases, leaving 4 bases between the germline ends. The germline V gene has CDR1 WSHSY and CDR2 SAAADI. The CDR3 is 10 amino acids. CDR3 bases: TGCGCCAGCAGGGGGACTGAAGCTTTCTTT. It codes for CASRGTEAFF.

The rearrangement uses TRBV4-3 and TRBJ2-2; D call uncertain. Deletions cut 4 bases from V and 3 bases from J, with 6 bases between. In germline, CDR1 is LGHNA, CDR2 YSLEER. The CDR3 is made up of 13 amino acids. The CDR3 DNA sequence: TGCGCCAGCAGCCCGACACACACCGGGGAGCTGTTTTTT. This codes for CASSPTHTGELFF.

The chain joins TRBV9 to TRBJ2-7; TRBD2 might be the D (6 bases). Trimming removed 0 bases from V and 0 bases from J, with 10 bases in between. The CDR3 length is 15 residues. Germline values: CDR1 SGDLS, CDR2 YYNGEE. The CDR3 DNA reads as TGTGCCAGCAGCGTAGAGGACGGGAGCTCCTACGAGCAGTACTTC. Encoded protein: CASSVEDGSSYEQYF.

This clone showed up just once. The chain joins TRBV27 to TRBJ2-7; D call uncertain. Germline CDR1 is MNHEY and CDR2 is SMNVEV (reference sequence). V lost 3 bases, J lost 0 bases, and 12 bases lay in between. CDR3 size: 15 residues. DNA for the CDR3: TGTGCCAGCAGTTTGGATCCAGCGCCCTCCTACGAGCAGTACTTC. Translated, it gives CASSLDPAPSYEQYF.

The V call is TRBV18, the J call TRBJ2-5; possibly TRBD1 for D (5 bases). V was shortened by 0 bases and J by 5 bases, with 22 bases between the two germline ends. This CDR3 contains 18 residues. From germline, CDR1 is KGHSH and CDR2 LQKENI. The CDR3: CASSPPSSGRAIGETQYF. In DNA form, the CDR3 reads TGTGCCAGCTCACCACCAAGCTCGGGCAGGGCCATAGGGGAGACCCAGTACTTC.

The chain combines TRBV7-9 with TRBJ1-4; 9 nucleotides match TRBD1. Per the germline V gene, CDR1 is SEHNR and CDR2 is FQNEAQ (reference sequence). This CDR3 region has 15 residues. Trimming at V came to 1 base and at J to 7 bases, leaving 4 bases not matched to a gene. In nucleotides, the CDR3 is TGTGCCAGCAGCTTAGGGGACAGGGATAGTGAAAAACTGTTTTTT. It specifies CASSLGDRDSEKLFF.

This chain connects TRBV7-3 to TRBJ2-1; D perhaps matches TRBD1 (8 bases). Germline V CDR1 and CDR2: SGHTA, FQGTGA. The CDR3 spans 14 residues. V lost 0 bases to trimming and J lost 8 bases, with 11 bases between them. The CDR3: CASSLTTGGDEQFF. The CDR3 DNA is TGTGCCAGCAGCTTAACCACAGGGGGGGATGAGCAGTTCTTC.